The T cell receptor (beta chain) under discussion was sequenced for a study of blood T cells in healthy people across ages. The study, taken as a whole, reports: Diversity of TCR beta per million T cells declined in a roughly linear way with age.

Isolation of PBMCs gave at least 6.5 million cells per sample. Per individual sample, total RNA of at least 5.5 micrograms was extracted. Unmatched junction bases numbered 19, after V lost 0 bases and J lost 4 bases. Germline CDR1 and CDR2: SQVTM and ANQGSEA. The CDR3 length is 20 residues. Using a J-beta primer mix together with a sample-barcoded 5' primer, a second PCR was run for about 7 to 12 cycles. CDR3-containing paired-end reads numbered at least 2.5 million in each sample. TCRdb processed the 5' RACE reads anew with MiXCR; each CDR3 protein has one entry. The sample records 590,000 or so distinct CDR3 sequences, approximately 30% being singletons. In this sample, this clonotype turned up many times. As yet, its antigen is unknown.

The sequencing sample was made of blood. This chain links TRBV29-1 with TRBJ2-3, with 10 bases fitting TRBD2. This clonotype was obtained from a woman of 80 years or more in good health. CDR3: CSVEDRAVAGGPMTPDTQYF. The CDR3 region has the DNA TGCAGCGTTGAAGATCGCGCGGTAGCGGGGGGCCCTATGACCCCAGATACGCAGTATTTT.